The clone carrying this T cell receptor (beta chain) was detected many times. Unique molecular identifiers (one per individual cDNA molecule) were attached. TCRdb reprocessed the 5' RACE reads via MiXCR and lists one record per CDR3 protein. The table lists roughly 80,000 distinct CDR3 sequences, 9% to 10% of them singletons. Germline CDR1 reads MDHEN; CDR2 reads SYDVKM. With V trimmed by 6 bases and J by 10 bases, 7 bases remained unmatched. This CDR3 is 13 amino acids long. The data derive from a study of early T cells in non-severe SARS-CoV-2 infection. Study-level background: Bulk RNA from unsorted whole blood was sequenced; chains were unpaired.

This chain connects TRBV28 to TRBJ1-4; 8 nucleotides match TRBD1. Sample: whole blood. This sequence originates from an adult who was a healthcare worker with PCR-confirmed SARS-CoV-2 infection or an uninfected control (not recorded which). The CDR3 is CASRQGVGGKLFF. DNA for the CDR3: TGTGCCAGCAGACAGGGGGTGGGTGGAAAACTGTTTTTT.